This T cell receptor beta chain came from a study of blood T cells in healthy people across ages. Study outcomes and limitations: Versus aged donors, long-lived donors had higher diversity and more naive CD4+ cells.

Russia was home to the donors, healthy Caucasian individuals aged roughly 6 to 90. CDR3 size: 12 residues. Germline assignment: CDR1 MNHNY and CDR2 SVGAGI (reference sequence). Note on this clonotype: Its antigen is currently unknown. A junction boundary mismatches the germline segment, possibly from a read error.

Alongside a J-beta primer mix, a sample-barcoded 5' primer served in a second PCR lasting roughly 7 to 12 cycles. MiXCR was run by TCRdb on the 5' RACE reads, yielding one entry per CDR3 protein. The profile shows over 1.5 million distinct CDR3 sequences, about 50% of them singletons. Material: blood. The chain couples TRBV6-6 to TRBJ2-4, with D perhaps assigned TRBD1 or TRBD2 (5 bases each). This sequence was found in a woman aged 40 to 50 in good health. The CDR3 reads CASSPSRDEQNF. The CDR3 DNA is TGTGCCAGCAGTCCCAGTAGGGACGAGCAGAACTTC.